Following are 5 T cell receptor beta chains from one sample sequenced in a study of OX40 agonist ivuxolimab in advanced cancers. Generated by immunoSEQ multiplex PCR, the TCRdb table keeps only in-frame clones and is missing some. The sample records 55,000 to 70,000 clones, over 80% being singletons. This material consisted of CD4+ or CD8+ T cells sorted from blood, taken in a trial of the OX40 agonist ivuxolimab. These receptors were taken from an adult with an advanced solid tumor such as melanoma, head and neck, liver or kidney cancer.

This chain connects TRBV28 to TRBJ1-2; TRBD1 matches 11 bases. Germline V gene data show CDR1 as MDHEN and CDR2 as SYDVKM. There are 15 residues in the CDR3. Trimming cost V 6 bases and J 4 bases; bases outside gene matches: 7. This CDR3 is CASSGQGARGYGYTF. Written as DNA, the CDR3 is TGTGCCAGCAGCGGACAGGGGGCTCGGGGCTATGGCTACACCTTC.

This clone was seen more than once but under ten times. The chain recombines TRBV2 with TRBJ1-5, with 7 nucleotides matching TRBD1. CDR1 is SNHLY, CDR2 FYNNEI, per germline. The CDR3 totals 16 residues. The V and J ends lost 6 bases and 0 bases, in that order; junction bases with no gene match: 8. CDR3 DNA sequence: TGTGCCAGCAGGACAGGGCTCCATTATAGCAATCAGCCCCAGCATTTT. Translating gives CASRTGLHYSNQPQHF.

The rearrangement uses TRBV5-1 and TRBJ1-1; tentative D call: TRBD1 (5 bases). This CDR3 spans 14 amino acids. V was shortened by 0 bases and J by 4 bases, with 10 bases between the two germline ends. Looked up from germline, CDR1 is SGHRS and CDR2 is YFSETQ. The CDR3 nucleotides are TGCGCCAGCAGCTTGGACGGCGGGGGCACTGAAGCTTTCTTT. Protein sequence: CASSLDGGGTEAFF.

The J gene is TRBJ2-5, the V gene TRBV7-2; D possibly corresponds to TRBD1 (6 bases). The CDR3 runs 15 residues. V was clipped by 5 bases and J by 1 base, with 14 bases between them. Per the germline V gene, CDR1 is SGHTA and CDR2 is FQGNSA. The CDR3 DNA reads as TGTGCCAGCAGCCACGGACAGAGCTTCCAAGAGACCCAGTACTTC. Its translation is CASSHGQSFQETQYF.

The chain carries TRBV27 and TRBJ1-6; tentatively, D is TRBD1 (5 bases). The germline gives CDR1 MNHEY, CDR2 SMNVEV (reference sequence). The CDR3 sequence is 13 residues long. V was trimmed by 4 bases and J by 7 bases, leaving 8 bases between them. The CDR3 region is CASSSAGNSPLHF. CDR3 sequence (DNA): TGTGCCAGCAGTTCTGCAGGGAATTCACCCCTCCACTTT.